Listed here are 29 T cell receptor beta chains from one sample, sequenced in a study of neoadjuvant anti-PD-1 for oral cavity cancer. Clones were read by immunoSEQ multiplex PCR, and TCRdb kept only the in-frame ones, dropping some. The sample records roughly 1,500 clones, 50% to 75% being singletons. The time point was: after neoadjuvant nivolumab, at surgical resection. This sample comprised tumor tissue, obtained after nivolumab (anti-PD-1) treatment. All receptors come from a person between 35 and 79 years old with oral cavity squamous cell carcinoma.

The chain combines TRBV7-3 with TRBJ2-2; D uncertain. The V end lost 5 bases, the J end lost 0 bases, and 10 bases lay between the germline ends. The CDR3 runs to 15 residues. The germline gives CDR1 SGHTA, CDR2 FQGTGA. The CDR3 nucleotides read TGTGCCAGCAGCCTCAGCCCGGCGAACACCGGGGAGCTGTTTTTT. It codes for CASSLSPANTGELFF.

The rearrangement uses TRBV9 and TRBJ2-3; 8 positions match TRBD2. CDR3 length: 16 amino acids. Germline CDR1 is SGDLS and CDR2 is YYNGEE. The ends lost 0 bases at V and 2 bases at J; junction bases unmatched: 5. CDR3 protein: CASSVVASGLTDTQYF. CDR3 bases: TGTGCCAGCAGCGTAGTGGCTAGCGGGCTCACAGATACGCAGTATTTT.

J is TRBJ2-3 and V is TRBV11-2; the D is unclear. V lost 4 bases and J lost 0, with 2 bases in between. Germline CDR1 is SGHAT and CDR2 is FQNNGV. This CDR3 spans 12 amino acids. The CDR3 coding sequence is TGTGCCAGCAGCTGGAGCACAGATACGCAGTATTTT. It codes for CASSWSTDTQYF.

The chain recombines TRBV19 with TRBJ1-1; D not certain. V gave up 3 bases and J gave up 4 bases, with 3 bases separating them. This CDR3 spans 11 amino acids. Germline V gene data show CDR1 as LNHDA and CDR2 as SQIVND (reference sequence). The CDR3 loop reads CASSIPTEAFF. The CDR3 DNA sequence: TGTGCCAGTAGTATCCCCACTGAAGCTTTCTTT. Filled out from reference TRBV19 and TRBJ1-1, the complete variable domain reads DGGITQSPKYLFRKEGQNVTLSCEQNLNHDAMYWYRQDPGQGLRLIYYSQIVNDFQKGDIAEGYSVSREKKESFPLTVTSAQKNPTAFYLCASSIPTEAFFGQGTRLTVV.

This rearrangement joins TRBV4-1 to TRBJ2-3; no clear D gene. The CDR3 loop spans 16 amino acids. Germline CDR1 is MGHRA and CDR2 is YSYEKL. The V end was cut by 0 bases, the J end by 4 bases, with 14 bases between. The CDR3 nucleotides are TGCGCCAGCAGCCAAGACCGAGGATTTGGTTCAGATACGCAGTATTTT. Protein: CASSQDRGFGSDTQYF.

This clone was counted between two and nine times. The rearrangement joins TRBV6-5 to TRBJ2-7; D is tentatively TRBD1 or TRBD2 (5 bases each). The CDR3 is 15 amino acids. Germline CDR1 MNHEY, CDR2 SVGAGI. Trimming took off 5 bases at V and 0 bases at J, with 14 bases between the two ends. This CDR3 is CASSPGTVFSYEQYF. The CDR3 bases are TGTGCCAGCAGTCCCGGGACGGTCTTCTCCTACGAGCAGTACTTC.

The chain carries TRBV5-4 and TRBJ2-3; 7 nucleotides match TRBD2. This CDR3 contains 15 residues. V lost 7 bases to trimming and J lost 4 bases; unmatched junction nucleotides: 12. CDR1 SGHNT and CDR2 YYREEE come from the germline V gene (reference sequence). CDR3 DNA: TGTGCCAGCGGACGACGGGAGGACCGCGCAGATACGCAGTATTTT. This gives the protein CASGRREDRADTQYF. The full variable domain, completed using reference TRBV5-4 and TRBJ2-3, is ETGVTQSPTHLIKTRGQQVTLRCSSQSGHNTVSWYQQALGQGPQFIFQYYREEENGRGNFPPRFSGLQFPNYSSELNVNALELDDSALYLCASGRREDRADTQYFGPGTRLTVL.

The V and J genes are TRBV6-5 and TRBJ1-5; no definite D call. This CDR3 has 13 residues. CDR1 MNHEY and CDR2 SVGAGI come from the germline V gene. Trimming stripped 2 bases from V and 5 bases from J, with 7 bases between. The CDR3 region is CASSYTGDQPQHF. The CDR3 DNA sequence: TGTGCCAGCAGTTACACCGGTGATCAGCCCCAGCATTTT.

The chain uses TRBV2 and TRBJ2-5, with D tentatively TRBD1 (5 bases). The CDR3 is 12 amino acids. Germline CDR1 and CDR2: SNHLY and FYNNEI. The V end was cut by 4 bases, the J end by 3 bases, with 6 bases between. CDR3 nucleotides: TGTGCCAGCAGTGCAGGGAAAGAGACCCAGTACTTC. Translating gives CASSAGKETQYF. Full variable domain (rest looked up from reference TRBV2 and TRBJ2-5): EPEVTQTPSHQVTQMGQEVILRCVPISNHLYFYWYRQILGQKVEFLVSFYNNEISEKSEIFDDQFSVERPDGSNFTLKIRSTKLEDSAMYFCASSAGKETQYFGPGTRLLVL.

By share of the sample, this clone is large. The chain couples TRBV19 to TRBJ2-7; TRBD1 matches 8 bases. The CDR3 is 13 amino acids. Looked up from germline, CDR1 is LNHDA and CDR2 is SQIVND (reference sequence). V was pared by 8 bases and J by 5 bases, with 8 bases of the junction left unmatched. As DNA, the CDR3 is TGTGCCAGTTCGGACAGGGAATCCGACGAGCAGTACTTC. It specifies CASSDRESDEQYF.

This clone was counted between two and nine times. The chain links TRBV10-3 to TRBJ2-7, with D perhaps given as TRBD1 or TRBD2 (7 bases each). The CDR3 is made up of 13 amino acids. Germline V gene data show CDR1 as ENHRY and CDR2 as SYGVKD. Between the trimmed V and J ends, which lost 11 bases and 5 bases, there was a span of 19 bases. The CDR3 nucleotides are TGTGCCTCCAGGGTCCAGGGGGGGGACGAGCAGTACTTC. Translated, it gives CASRVQGGDEQYF.

This rearrangement joins TRBV5-4 to TRBJ2-7; D perhaps matches TRBD1 (6 bases). The ends were cut back, 3 bases at V and 7 bases at J, with 17 bases in the middle. Germline V CDR1 and CDR2: SGHNT, YYREEE (reference sequence). The CDR3 covers 14 residues. The CDR3 DNA reads TGTGCCAGCAGCTGGCCGGGACACTCAGGGGAGCAGTACTTC. It yields the protein CASSWPGHSGEQYF.

This clone turned up a few times. The V gene is TRBV28, the J gene TRBJ2-1, with 10 bases identical to TRBD1. J was trimmed by 7 bases and V by 7 bases; bases with no gene match: 7. From germline, CDR1 is MDHEN and CDR2 SYDVKM. The CDR3 has 14 amino acids. The CDR3 DNA follows: TGTGCCAGCATCTCGGGGGACAGGGGTAATGAGCAGTTCTTC. Encoded protein: CASISGDRGNEQFF.

CDR3 protein: CAWSWGNGGDQPQHF. In nucleotides, the CDR3 is TGTGCCTGGAGTTGGGGAAATGGGGGCGATCAGCCCCAGCATTTT. The V call is TRBV30, the J call TRBJ1-5, with D possibly matching TRBD1 (6 bases). The CDR3 has 15 amino acids. The V gene's germline CDR1 is GTSNPN and CDR2 SVGIG (reference sequence). The ends were cut back, 2 bases at V and 5 bases at J, with 16 bases in the middle. The whole variable domain, filled in from reference TRBV30 and TRBJ1-5, reads SQTIHQWPATLVQPVGSPLSLECTVEGTSNPNLYWYRQAAGRGLQLLFYSVGIGQISSEVPQNLSASRPQDRQFILSSKKLLLSDSGFYLCAWSWGNGGDQPQHFGDGTRLSIL.

The chain employs TRBV10-3 and TRBJ1-5, with D possibly matching TRBD1 (6 bases). V lost 7 bases, J lost 5 bases, and 9 bases lay in between. This CDR3 has 12 amino acids. The germline V gene encodes CDR1 ENHRY and CDR2 SYGVKD. In DNA, the CDR3 is TGTGCCATCAAGGACAGTGATCAGCCCCAGCATTTT. Residues: CAIKDSDQPQHF.

The table lists this clone with a few counts. This chain uses TRBV5-4 with TRBJ2-7; 9 bases line up with TRBD1. Germline values: CDR1 SGHNT, CDR2 YYREEE (reference sequence). The CDR3 has 16 amino acids. J gave up 7 bases and V 5 bases, and 16 bases lay outside the gene matches. For the CDR3, the DNA is TGTGCCAGCAGGTTTGGGGACAGGGAAACTCCGGGGGAGCAGTACTTC. It yields the protein CASRFGDRETPGEQYF.

The V gene is TRBV9, the J gene TRBJ1-5; 8 bases are a match to TRBD1. The CDR3 totals 14 residues. V gave up 4 bases and J gave up 7 bases; unmatched junction bases: 7. The germline V gene has CDR1 SGDLS and CDR2 YYNGEE. As DNA, the CDR3 is TGTGCCAGCAGCAACCAGGGGGCGGGGCAGCCCCAGCATTTT. Translated, it gives CASSNQGAGQPQHF.

The rearrangement links TRBV7-2 to TRBJ1-1, with D hard to call. V was shortened by 3 bases and J by 12 bases, with 17 bases between the two germline ends. In germline, CDR1 is SGHTA, CDR2 FQGNSA. The CDR3 is 13 amino acids. CDR3: CASSFDEGGQTFF. The CDR3 coding sequence is TGTGCCAGCAGCTTTGATGAGGGAGGGCAAACTTTCTTT. Looking up the rest from reference TRBV7-2 and TRBJ1-1 gives the full variable domain: GAGVSQSPSNKVTEKGKDVELRCDPISGHTALYWYRQSLGQGLEFLIYFQGNSAPDKSGLPSDRFSAERTGGSVSTLTIQRTQQEDSAVYLCASSFDEGGQTFFGQGTRLTVV.

The V gene is TRBV11-1, the J gene TRBJ1-2; no definite D call. The V end was cut by 1 base, the J end by 6 bases, with 9 bases between. The CDR3 is 13 amino acids. Germline assignment: CDR1 SGHAT and CDR2 FQDESV (reference sequence). CDR3 loop: CASSLGAGDGYTF. The CDR3 coding sequence is TGTGCCAGCAGCTTAGGGGCCGGGGATGGCTACACCTTC.

The chain recombines TRBV6-1 with TRBJ1-3; D is unresolved. V was cut by 8 bases and J by 4 bases, with 12 bases left in between. Germline CDR1 reads MNHNS; CDR2 reads SASEGT. This CDR3 has 13 residues. For the CDR3, the DNA is TGTGCCAGCGGTGGAGTAGCCGGAAACACCATATATTTT. This encodes CASGGVAGNTIYF.

This clone has only a few counts. The chain recombines TRBV11-2 with TRBJ1-4; maybe TRBD1 (5 bases). CDR3 size: 13 residues. Germline V gene data show CDR1 as SGHAT and CDR2 as FQNNGV. V shed 5 bases and J shed 4 bases, with 8 bases lying between them. The CDR3 DNA reads as TGTGCCAGCAGCCAGGGATTTAATGAAAAACTGTTTTTT. It yields the protein CASSQGFNEKLFF.

V is TRBV6-6 and J is TRBJ2-7; perhaps D is TRBD1 or TRBD2 (5 bases each). The CDR3 is 11 residues long. Germline CDR1 MNHNY, CDR2 SVGAGI (reference sequence). Trimming removed 6 bases from V and 8 bases from J, with 11 bases in between. The CDR3 DNA reads as TGTGCCAGCAGCTATCCGGGACAGCAGTACTTC. The encoded protein is CASSYPGQQYF.

This clone has more than one count but fewer than ten. The gene calls are TRBV5-1 and TRBJ1-3, with D possibly being TRBD1 (6 bases). CDR3 length: 14 amino acids. From germline, CDR1 is SGHRS and CDR2 YFSETQ. Trimming shortened V by 4 bases and J by 4 bases, and 12 bases separated the two germline ends. CDR3 residues: CASSTTGSGNTIYF. DNA for the CDR3: TGCGCCAGCAGCACCACAGGGTCAGGAAACACCATATATTTT.

The chain recombines TRBV13 with TRBJ2-1; 12 bases agree with TRBD2. The CDR3 totals 15 residues. The J segment lost 10 bases and the V segment lost 4 bases, leaving 8 bases of the junction unmatched. In germline, CDR1 is PRHDT, CDR2 FYEKMQ (reference sequence). This CDR3 reads CASSSSSGRAWEQFF. The CDR3, as DNA: TGTGCCAGCAGCTCTTCTAGCGGGAGGGCGTGGGAGCAGTTCTTC.

The table lists this clone with a few counts. The genes are TRBV21-1 and TRBJ2-5; no check of the table's D call, TRBD2, against the DNA was made. TRBV21-1 is flagged as a pseudogene. The CDR3 is made up of 13 amino acids. CDR3 region: CASSFLGGGTQYF. The DNA of the CDR3 is TGTGCCAGCAGCTTCCTGGGGGGAGGGACCCAGTACTTC.

V is TRBV5-1 and J is TRBJ2-7, with TRBD2 matching 10 bases. Germline values: CDR1 SGHRS, CDR2 YFSETQ. V dropped 1 base and J dropped 3; count of bases not matched to a gene: 10. This CDR3 spans 17 amino acids. The CDR3 loop is CASSLTSGDPRGYEQYF. The CDR3 nucleotides read TGCGCCAGCAGCTTGACTAGCGGGGACCCTCGGGGCTACGAGCAGTACTTC.

This clone showed up just a few times. J is TRBJ2-3 and V is TRBV5-1, with D unclear. From germline, CDR1 is SGHRS and CDR2 YFSETQ. Between the trimmed V and J ends, which lost 0 bases and 2 bases, there was a span of 7 bases. This CDR3 has 14 amino acids. The CDR3 reads CASSLDDLTDTQYF. The CDR3 DNA is TGCGCCAGCAGCTTGGACGACCTCACAGATACGCAGTATTTT.

The chain links TRBV7-9 to TRBJ2-7, with D possibly being TRBD1 (6 bases). Deletions cut 4 bases from V and 6 bases from J, with 10 bases between. Germline-derived CDR1 and CDR2 are SEHNR and FQNEAQ (reference sequence). The CDR3 runs to 12 residues. CDR3 nucleotides: TGTGCCAGCAGCTACAGGGAACTCGAGCAGTACTTC. Translating gives CASSYRELEQYF. Drawing the rest from reference TRBV7-9 and TRBJ2-7, the complete variable domain is DTGVSQNPRHKITKRGQNVTFRCDPISEHNRLYWYRQTLGQGPEFLTYFQNEAQLEKSRLLSDRFSAERPKGSFSTLEIQRTEQGDSAMYLCASSYRELEQYFGPGTRLTVT.

This clone showed up just a few times. The rearrangement links TRBV7-9 to TRBJ1-5; D remains ambiguous. Trimming took 0 bases from V and 8 from J, leaving 11 bases between them. CDR1 is SEHNR and CDR2 is FQNEAQ in the germline V gene (reference sequence). This CDR3 has 14 residues. CDR3 coding DNA: TGTGCCAGCAGCTTAGCGCTAATGGGAGAGCCCCAGCATTTT. It codes for CASSLALMGEPQHF. The full variable domain, with the rest looked up from reference TRBV7-9 and TRBJ1-5, is DTGVSQNPRHKITKRGQNVTFRCDPISEHNRLYWYRQTLGQGPEFLTYFQNEAQLEKSRLLSDRFSAERPKGSFSTLEIQRTEQGDSAMYLCASSLALMGEPQHFGDGTRLSIL.